Below, 14 T cell receptor beta chains from the same sample are listed, as sequenced in a study of blood T cell repertoires in COVID-19. Data came from immunoSEQ multiplex PCR; TCRdb stores just in-frame clones and leaves some out. The repertoire has some 280,000 clones, about nine tenths of them found once; the top ten carry around 2.9%. The source material was peripheral blood. The origin of the receptors is a woman in her 30s with active or convalescent COVID-19.

This rearrangement joins TRBV5-1 to TRBJ1-2; 12 nucleotides align to TRBD1. This CDR3 has 14 residues. The junction had 5 bases not matched to a gene; V was cut back by 4 bases and J by 7 bases. The germline V gene encodes CDR1 SGHRS and CDR2 YFSETQ. Here the CDR3 reads CASSAGQGAVGYTF. CDR3 bases: TGCGCCAGCAGCGCGGGACAGGGGGCTGTTGGCTACACCTTC.

The chain combines TRBV7-9 with TRBJ1-4; 12 bases agree with TRBD1. The CDR3 is made up of 17 amino acids. V lost 1 base to trimming and J lost 7 bases; unmatched junction nucleotides: 7. Germline CDR1 is SEHNR and CDR2 is FQNEAQ (reference sequence). CDR3 sequence reads: CASSLGGAGQGAEKLFF. The CDR3 region has the DNA TGTGCCAGCAGCTTAGGAGGAGCGGGACAGGGGGCTGAAAAACTGTTTTTT.

V and J are TRBV5-6 and TRBJ1-1; unclear D gene. Germline V lookup: CDR1 SGHDT, CDR2 YYEEEE. V was clipped by 4 bases and J by 3 bases, with 13 bases between them. The CDR3 has 14 amino acids. CDR3 nucleotide sequence: TGTGCCAGCAGCCCAGTCTACGGAGACACTGAAGCTTTCTTT. This encodes CASSPVYGDTEAFF. The variable domain in full, completed from reference TRBV5-6 and TRBJ1-1, reads DAGVTQSPTHLIKTRGQQVTLRCSPKSGHDTVSWYQQALGQGPQFIFQYYEEEERQRGNFPDRFSGHQFPNYSSELNVNALLLGDSALYLCASSPVYGDTEAFFGQGTRLTVV.

V usage is TRBV4-1 and J usage is TRBJ2-5, with D perhaps TRBD2 (6 bases). Per the germline V gene, CDR1 is MGHRA and CDR2 is YSYEKL. The CDR3 contains 14 residues. V was trimmed by 0 bases and J by 3 bases, leaving 8 bases between them. In DNA form, the CDR3 reads TGCGCCAGCAGCCAAGAGACGGGAGAAGAGACCCAGTACTTC. Translation gives CASSQETGEETQYF.

This clone was recorded only once. The J gene is TRBJ1-6, the V gene TRBV2, with D maybe TRBD1 (5 bases). V was pared by 8 bases and J by 9 bases, with 23 bases between. CDR3 size: 16 residues. The germline V gene encodes CDR1 SNHLY and CDR2 FYNNEI. CDR3 sequence: CASEDSFGVVGSPLHF. The CDR3 region has the DNA TGTGCCAGCGAAGACAGTTTTGGAGTGGTCGGTTCACCCCTCCACTTT.

The CDR3 spells CASSTTGQWGNQPQHF. The CDR3 nucleotides are TGTGCCAGTAGTACGACAGGGCAGTGGGGCAATCAGCCCCAGCATTTT. The chain is built from TRBV19 and TRBJ1-5; TRBD1 agrees at 7 bases. V was pared by 4 bases and J by 2 bases, with 8 bases of the junction left unmatched. CDR1 and CDR2 from the germline V gene are LNHDA and SQIVND (reference sequence). This CDR3 comprises 16 residues.

V usage is TRBV30 and J usage is TRBJ2-3; maybe TRBD2 (5 bases). The germline gives CDR1 GTSNPN, CDR2 SVGIG (reference sequence). This CDR3 has 12 amino acids. CDR3 sequence: CAQDQRADTQYF. In DNA, the CDR3 is TGTGCTCAAGACCAGAGGGCAGATACGCAGTATTTT. Full variable domain (missing parts from reference TRBV30 and TRBJ2-3): SQTIHQWPATLVQPVGSPLSLECTVEGTSNPNLYWYRQAAGRGLQLLFYSVGIGQISSEVPQNLSASRPQDRQFILSSKKLLLSDSGFYLCAQDQRADTQYFGPGTRLTVL.

This clone was picked up one time. The rearrangement uses TRBV6-5 and TRBJ2-3, with 8 positions matching TRBD1. Germline V CDR1 and CDR2: MNHEY, SVGAGI. CDR3 length: 14 amino acids. The CDR3 sequence: CATELDRGGDTQYF. CDR3 in DNA: TGTGCGACGGAGCTCGACAGGGGAGGAGATACGCAGTATTTT.

This clone was counted once. This chain links TRBV5-1 with TRBJ2-1, with 8 bases identical to TRBD1. The CDR3 is made up of 18 amino acids. With V trimmed by 2 bases and J by 3 bases, 13 bases remained unmatched. CDR1 and CDR2 (germline): SGHRS, YFSETQ. The CDR3: CASSFIAHGTGIYNEQFF. CDR3 bases: TGCGCCAGCAGCTTCATTGCCCATGGGACAGGAATCTACAATGAGCAGTTCTTC.

This chain connects TRBV6-5 to TRBJ1-2; D uncertain. V was pared by 2 bases and J by 4 bases, with 8 bases between. CDR1 is MNHEY, CDR2 SVGAGI, per germline. This CDR3 is 13 amino acids long. The CDR3 coding sequence is TGTGCCAGCAGTTACGGCCAGGCCTATGGCTACACCTTC. Amino acids: CASSYGQAYGYTF.

The rearrangement links TRBV6-5 to TRBJ1-5; TRBD1 aligns across 7 bases. The germline V gene encodes CDR1 MNHEY and CDR2 SVGAGI. The trim removed 9 bases at V and 4 bases at J, leaving 3 bases unmatched. The CDR3 covers 12 residues. The CDR3 region is CASGQVNQPQHF. The CDR3 region has the DNA TGTGCCAGTGGACAGGTTAATCAGCCCCAGCATTTT.

This chain connects TRBV7-8 to TRBJ1-6; D remains ambiguous. V gave up 6 bases and J gave up 12 bases, with 12 bases separating them. Germline CDR1 and CDR2: SGHVS and FQNEAQ. The CDR3 covers 12 residues. CDR3 coding DNA: TGTGCCAGCAGTCACCAACCGGGACCCCTCCACTTT. It is translated as CASSHQPGPLHF.

The chain combines TRBV7-3 with TRBJ2-1, with 10 bases fitting TRBD1. After removal of 5 bases from V and 9 bases from J, the junction contained 10 bases not matched to a gene. CDR1 is SGHTA and CDR2 is FQGTGA in the germline V gene. The CDR3 sequence is 15 residues long. CDR3 nucleotides: TGTGCCAGCAGCCTGACAGGGGGCGGGGGAAGTGAGCAGTTCTTC. Its protein is CASSLTGGGGSEQFF.

The chain employs TRBV12-3 or TRBV12-4 and TRBJ1-5, with D perhaps TRBD1 (6 bases). Trimming removed 5 bases from V and 6 bases from J, with 8 bases in between. This CDR3 spans 12 amino acids. The CDR3 sequence is CASSLQGQPQHF. CDR3 sequence (DNA): TGTGCCAGCAGTCTACAGGGTCAGCCCCAGCATTTT.